These 30 T cell receptor beta chains were all obtained from the same sample, sequenced in a study of blood T cell repertoires in COVID-19. Sequencing used immunoSEQ multiplex PCR; TCRdb keeps in-frame clones, though not all of them. The data hold about 220,000 clones, with 80% observed a single time. Material: peripheral blood. These receptors were collected from a woman in her 70s with acute or convalescent COVID-19.

V is TRBV30 and J is TRBJ1-4; D might be TRBD1 (6 bases). V was pared by 1 base and J by 3 bases, with 9 bases between. CDR1 is GTSNPN and CDR2 is SVGIG in the germline V gene (reference sequence). There are 14 residues in the CDR3. Here the CDR3 reads CAWSGGGANEKLFF. As DNA, the CDR3 is TGTGCCTGGAGTGGCGGGGGCGCTAATGAAAAACTGTTTTTT.

Written as DNA, the CDR3 is TGCGCCAGCAGCTCGCCCCGGTACGAGCAGTACGTC. Translation gives CASSSPRYEQYV. This chain links TRBV5-1 with TRBJ2-7; no clear D. Germline CDR1 SGHRS, CDR2 YFSETQ. The CDR3 covers 12 residues. Trimming stripped 3 bases from V and 4 bases from J, with 8 bases between.

This chain links TRBV18 with TRBJ1-3, with D possibly being TRBD1 (5 bases). The CDR3 is 16 amino acids. From germline, CDR1 is KGHSH and CDR2 LQKENI. The V end lost 6 bases, the J end lost 0 bases, and 15 bases lay between the germline ends. CDR3 loop: CASSSFDSSSGNTIYF. The CDR3 coding sequence is TGTGCCAGCTCGAGCTTCGACAGCTCCTCTGGAAACACCATATATTTT.

The count of this clone is one. V usage is TRBV6-2 or TRBV6-3 and J usage is TRBJ2-1, with D tentatively TRBD1 (5 bases). The CDR3 has 13 residues. V was trimmed by 6 bases and J by 6 bases, leaving 12 bases between them. Per germline, CDR1 MNHEY and CDR2 SVGEGT. The DNA of the CDR3 is TGTGCCAGCAGCTCCAGGGAAACCAATGAGCAGTTCTTC. It translates to CASSSRETNEQFF.

This sequence joins TRBV5-4 and TRBJ1-2; TRBD1 matches 11 bases. V gave up 4 bases and J gave up 5 bases; unmatched junction bases: 10. This CDR3 region has 16 residues. Germline CDR1 is SGHNT and CDR2 is YYREEE (reference sequence). CDR3: CASSSLRTGGKYGYTF. The CDR3 coding sequence is TGTGCCAGCAGCAGCCTGAGGACAGGGGGCAAATATGGCTACACCTTC.

This clone appeared a single time. The genes are TRBV6-5 and TRBJ1-3, with no clear D. CDR3 length equals 16 residues. V lost 0 bases to trimming and J lost 0 bases, with 9 bases between them. Germline loops: CDR1 MNHEY, CDR2 SVGAGI. CDR3 coding DNA: TGTGCCAGCAGTTACTCCACAGCTGTCTCTGGAAACACCATATATTTT. Translation gives CASSYSTAVSGNTIYF.

As for this clone: The junction and the germline gene differ at one end; a read error may be behind it. V usage is TRBV2 and J usage is TRBJ1-1, with D possibly matching TRBD1 (5 bases). CDR1 SNHLY and CDR2 FYNNEI come from the germline V gene. The CDR3 runs 15 residues. In nucleotides, the CDR3 is TGTGCCAGCAGTGAAGCTGGGGCGTTCTCACAGTTTGTTCGCTTT. Translating it yields CASSEAGAFSQFVRF.

This clone has a handful of counts. V gene TRBV9 combines with J gene TRBJ2-2; D is possibly TRBD2 (7 bases). Trimming removed 0 bases from V and 6 bases from J, with 12 bases in between. Per germline, CDR1 SGDLS and CDR2 YYNGEE. The CDR3 contains 15 residues. CDR3 sequence (DNA): TGTGCCAGCAGCGTAGTCGGCGGGGGCCCCGGGGAGCTGTTTTTT. The encoded protein is CASSVVGGGPGELFF.

This clone was detected once. The V and J genes are TRBV14 and TRBJ1-3, with 7 positions matching TRBD1. Germline V CDR1 and CDR2: SGHDN, FVKESK. Germline trimming cut 4 bases from V and 6 bases from J; bases unmatched to any gene: 6. This CDR3 spans 14 amino acids. CDR3 in amino acids: CASSPAGQLNTIYF. As DNA, the CDR3 is TGTGCCAGCAGCCCCGCGGGACAGTTAAACACCATATATTTT.

The genes are TRBV6-5 and TRBJ2-3, with a tentative D call TRBD2 (7 bases). Germline V gene data show CDR1 as MNHEY and CDR2 as SVGAGI. V was clipped by 8 bases and J by 4 bases, with 13 bases between them. The CDR3 totals 13 residues. The CDR3 is CASRGGGADTQYF. CDR3 sequence (DNA): TGTGCCAGCCGGGGAGGGGGGGCAGATACGCAGTATTTT.

V and J are TRBV7-8 and TRBJ2-6; 11 bases align to TRBD1. Germline assignment: CDR1 SGHVS and CDR2 FQNEAQ. The CDR3 length is 17 residues. The junction had 10 bases not matched to a gene; V was cut back by 8 bases and J by 4 bases. The CDR3 DNA follows: TGTGCCAGCGGGTTGAGGGACAGGGGGAAGGGGGCCAACGTCCTGACTTTC. It is translated as CASGLRDRGKGANVLTF.

The V call is TRBV2, the J call TRBJ2-2, with D possibly TRBD1 on 6 matching bases. V was cut by 4 bases and J by 9 bases, with 12 bases left in between. CDR1 and CDR2 (germline): SNHLY, FYNNEI. This CDR3 is built from 13 residues. CDR3 nucleotides: TGTGCCAGCAGTGTGACAGGTGGGCGGGAGCTGTTTTTT. It translates to CASSVTGGRELFF.

The rearrangement links TRBV9 to TRBJ1-3; 10 nucleotides agree with TRBD1. CDR3 length equals 15 residues. The ends lost 3 bases at V and 9 bases at J; junction bases unmatched: 9. Germline-derived CDR1 and CDR2 are SGDLS and YYNGEE. CDR3 bases: TGTGCCAGCAGCGCGACAGGGGGCTTAGAGGGCACCATATATTTT. Encoded protein: CASSATGGLEGTIYF.

The chain employs TRBV6-4 and TRBJ2-1; 8 bases align to TRBD1. The CDR3 has 15 residues. Germline-derived CDR1 and CDR2 are MRHNA and SNTAGT. Germline trimming cut 2 bases from V and 9 bases from J; bases unmatched to any gene: 9. The CDR3 here is CASSDQSGGRLEQFF. CDR3 nucleotides: TGTGCCAGCAGTGACCAGTCAGGGGGCCGACTTGAGCAGTTCTTC.

The chain joins TRBV7-9 to TRBJ2-5, with D unresolved. This CDR3 has 13 residues. V gave up 0 bases and J gave up 5 bases, with 7 bases separating them. Per germline, CDR1 SEHNR and CDR2 FQNEAQ (reference sequence). DNA of the CDR3: TGTGCCAGCAGCTTAGCGGTCAGGGAGACCCAGTACTTC. Translation gives CASSLAVRETQYF.

This chain connects TRBV24-1 to TRBJ2-1; D might be TRBD1 (6 bases). Trimming removed 3 bases at V and 8 bases at J, with 16 bases between. The germline gives CDR1 KGHDR, CDR2 SFDVKD. This CDR3 region has 15 residues. In DNA, the CDR3 is TGTGCCACCAGTGATGGGGGACAAGGTAGGGATGAGCAGTTCTTC. Protein sequence: CATSDGGQGRDEQFF.

J is TRBJ2-6 and V is TRBV3-1 (or the pseudogene TRBV3-2); 9 bases are shared with TRBD2. The CDR3 totals 17 residues. Unmatched junction bases numbered 4, after V lost 4 bases and J lost 0 bases. Germline CDR1 is LGHDT and CDR2 is YNNKEL (reference sequence). The CDR3 sequence is CASSPSAGGSGANVLTF. For the CDR3, the DNA is TGTGCCAGCAGCCCTTCAGCGGGGGGCTCTGGGGCCAACGTCCTGACTTTC.

The gene calls are TRBV29-1 and TRBJ2-7; D may be TRBD2 (6 bases). The CDR3 has 11 residues. Germline assignment: CDR1 SQVTM and CDR2 ANQGSEA. Trimming stripped 5 bases from V and 4 bases from J, with 9 bases between. The CDR3 nucleotides read TGCAGCGTTAGCCGGGGGTACGAGCAGTACTTC. This codes for CSVSRGYEQYF.

This rearrangement joins TRBV19 to TRBJ2-2, with D unresolved. Trimming pared 3 bases from V and 1 base from J, leaving 6 bases between. Germline loops: CDR1 LNHDA, CDR2 SQIVND (reference sequence). This CDR3 spans 14 amino acids. The CDR3 sequence is CASSISGNTGELFF. CDR3 nucleotides: TGTGCCAGTAGTATTTCAGGGAACACCGGGGAGCTGTTTTTT.

The V and J genes are TRBV6-5 and TRBJ1-4; D uncertain. V lost 6 bases, J lost 6 bases, and 14 bases lay in between. Germline CDR1 and CDR2: MNHEY and SVGAGI. The CDR3 contains 14 residues. The CDR3 region is CASRHSGEYEKLFF. In nucleotides, the CDR3 is TGTGCCAGCAGGCACAGCGGAGAATATGAAAAACTGTTTTTT.

The CDR3 sequence is CASSFSIRGTEAFF. For the CDR3, the DNA is TGTGCCAGCAGCTTCTCCATCAGGGGGACTGAAGCTTTCTTT. The gene calls are TRBV7-9 and TRBJ1-1, with 7 bases aligning to TRBD1. The CDR3 extends over 14 amino acids. The germline V gene encodes CDR1 SEHNR and CDR2 FQNEAQ (reference sequence). V was clipped by 3 bases and J by 5 bases; unmatched bases: 6. The full variable domain, with the rest looked up from reference TRBV7-9 and TRBJ1-1, is DTGVSQNPRHKITKRGQNVTFRCDPISEHNRLYWYRQTLGQGPEFLTYFQNEAQLEKSRLLSDRFSAERPKGSFSTLEIQRTEQGDSAMYLCASSFSIRGTEAFFGQGTRLTVV.

This clone appeared a single time. This chain links TRBV6-6 with TRBJ1-2, with D hard to call. Germline loops: CDR1 MNHNY, CDR2 SVGAGI (reference sequence). The CDR3 is 16 residues long. Trimming pared 3 bases from V and 0 bases from J, leaving 14 bases between. Written as DNA, the CDR3 is TGTGCCAGCAGTTATCCCGGACTGGTTGCTAACTATGGCTACACCTTC. It translates to CASSYPGLVANYGYTF.

The gene calls are TRBV27 and TRBJ1-6; 7 nucleotides align to TRBD1. Germline trimming cut 2 bases from V and 5 bases from J; bases unmatched to any gene: 3. CDR1 and CDR2 (germline): MNHEY, SMNVEV (reference sequence). This CDR3 has 15 residues. CDR3 amino acids: CASSLGDRDNSPLHF. Written as DNA, the CDR3 is TGTGCCAGCAGTTTAGGGGACAGAGATAATTCACCCCTCCACTTT.

This chain connects TRBV19 to TRBJ1-1; TRBD1 aligns across 7 bases. CDR3 length: 13 amino acids. With V trimmed by 9 bases and J by 4 bases, 8 bases remained unmatched. CDR1 is LNHDA, CDR2 SQIVND, per germline (reference sequence). The CDR3 nucleotides read TGTGCCAGCATCCCAGGGGGAGTCACTGAAGCTTTCTTT. Protein product: CASIPGGVTEAFF.

This rearrangement joins TRBV7-9 to TRBJ1-5; weak D call: TRBD1 (6 bases). CDR1 and CDR2 (germline): SEHNR, FQNEAQ (reference sequence). This CDR3 contains 15 residues. Trimming removed 5 bases from V and 3 bases from J, with 14 bases in between. CDR3 sequence reads: CASSPRGGYNQPQHF. DNA of the CDR3: TGTGCCAGCAGCCCGAGAGGGGGTTACAATCAGCCCCAGCATTTT.

In its sample, this clone was seen once. The J gene is TRBJ2-5, the V gene TRBV3-1 (or the pseudogene TRBV3-2); the match to TRBD2 covers 7 bases. Looked up from germline, CDR1 is LGHDT and CDR2 is YNNKEL (reference sequence). The CDR3 runs to 18 residues. V lost 1 base and J lost 9; bases outside the gene matches: 20. CDR3 bases: TGTGCCAGCAGCCAAGCAAACAGACCCGGGACTACAAAGAGGGCCCAGTACTTC. It encodes CASSQANRPGTTKRAQYF.

The J gene is TRBJ2-7, the V gene TRBV19; D possibly corresponds to TRBD2 (6 bases). Per the germline V gene, CDR1 is LNHDA and CDR2 is SQIVND (reference sequence). This CDR3 contains 14 residues. Trimming pared 10 bases from V and 2 bases from J, leaving 18 bases between. The CDR3 is CATSKWGETYEQYF. In nucleotides, the CDR3 is TGTGCCACCTCAAAGTGGGGGGAAACCTACGAGCAGTACTTC.

The chain joins TRBV6-4 to TRBJ1-2; 8 bases fit TRBD1. J gave up 0 bases and V 5 bases, and 5 bases lay outside the gene matches. Germline assignment: CDR1 MRHNA and CDR2 SNTAGT. CDR3 length equals 15 residues. Here the CDR3 DNA reads TGTGCCAGCAGTCCTCAGGGGGCCTCTAACTATGGCTACACCTTC. Translation: CASSPQGASNYGYTF.

This sequence joins TRBV7-9 and TRBJ2-3, with 9 bases lining up with TRBD2. The junction had 11 bases not matched to a gene; V was cut back by 5 bases and J by 2 bases. Germline V gene lookup returns CDR1 SEHNR and CDR2 FQNEAQ (reference sequence). This CDR3 comprises 17 residues. CDR3 coding DNA: TGTGCCAGCAGCCGCAAGGAGGCGGGGGGGAACACAGATACGCAGTATTTT. Protein product: CASSRKEAGGNTDTQYF.

The chain joins TRBV3-1 (or the pseudogene TRBV3-2) to TRBJ2-2; 8 bases map to TRBD1. J lost 1 base, V lost 6 bases, and 4 bases had no gene match. Germline V gene lookup returns CDR1 LGHDT and CDR2 YNNKEL (reference sequence). The CDR3 contains 15 residues. The DNA of the CDR3 is TGTGCCAGCAGTCTCGGGACAGGGAACACCGGGGAGCTGTTTTTT. Translating it yields CASSLGTGNTGELFF.